These 22 T cell receptor beta chains were sequenced from one sample in a study of T cells in Graves' hyperthyroidism and ophthalmopathy. Amplification yielded TCR beta CDR3 regions, with RNA transcripts as the source. The HTBI set primed first-round TCR CDR3 RT-PCR. TCRdb called the multiplex PCR reads again in MiXCR, with one record for every CDR3 protein. There are approximately 640,000 distinct CDR3 sequences in the sample; about a sixth occur only once, and approximately 3.8% lies in the top ten. Sequenced sample: blood. The receptors were gathered from a woman aged 30 to 39 with Graves' hyperthyroidism.

This clonotype was detected a few times. V gene TRBV24-1 combines with J gene TRBJ2-3; 7 nucleotides line up with TRBD1. This CDR3 region has 15 residues. The germline gives CDR1 KGHDR, CDR2 SFDVKD. J gave up 0 bases and V 6 bases, and 5 bases lay outside the gene matches. Here the CDR3 reads CATSNPGQSTDTQYF. The CDR3 coding sequence is TGTGCCACCAGTAATCCGGGACAGAGCACAGATACGCAGTATTTT.

In this sample, this clonotype turned up many times. V gene TRBV5-1 combines with J gene TRBJ1-1, with D possibly being TRBD1 (5 bases). V lost 4 bases, J lost 5 bases, and 21 bases lay in between. The CDR3 loop spans 16 amino acids. CDR1 is SGHRS, CDR2 YFSETQ, per germline. In DNA, the CDR3 is TGCGCCAGCAGCCCCGGTGGGGGGAGGGATCGGACTGAAGCTTTCTTT. This encodes CASSPGGGRDRTEAFF. Supplemented by reference TRBV5-1 and TRBJ1-1, the full variable domain reads KAGVTQTPRYLIKTRGQQVTLSCSPISGHRSVSWYQQTPGQGLQFLFEYFSETQRNKGNFPGRFSGRQFSNSRSEMNVSTLELGDSALYLCASSPGGGRDRTEAFFGQGTRLTVV.

Worth noting for this clonotype: The conserved phenylalanine or tryptophan is not found at the CDR3 terminus, so this likely reflects a read error. The rearrangement links TRBV30 to TRBJ2-1, with 7 bases lining up with TRBD2. The CDR3 totals 16 residues. The germline CDR1 and CDR2 sequences are GTSNPN and SVGIG (reference sequence). This CDR3 reads CAWPPPTGGDYNGQFV. The CDR3 bases are TGTGCCTGGCCGCCACCTACTGGCGGGGACTACAATGGGCAGTTCGTC.

This clonotype has more than one count but fewer than ten. The rearrangement links TRBV6-1 to TRBJ2-1, with a possible D match to TRBD2 (6 bases). Between the trimmed V and J ends, which lost 3 bases and 8 bases, there was a span of 20 bases. Looked up from germline, CDR1 is MNHNS and CDR2 is SASEGT. There are 16 residues in the CDR3. The CDR3 DNA follows: TGTGCCAGCAGTGACTCGTGGGGGGTTTTTGTCGATGAGCAGTTCTTC. Its protein is CASSDSWGVFVDEQFF.

This clonotype was detected many times. The genes are TRBV18 and TRBJ1-2; the D is unclear. V was cut by 3 bases and J by 0 bases, with 11 bases left in between. Germline CDR1 KGHSH, CDR2 LQKENI. The CDR3 totals 15 residues. CDR3 sequence reads: CASSPEREPNYGYTF. In DNA, the CDR3 is TGTGCCAGCTCACCTGAACGAGAACCTAACTATGGCTACACCTTC.

This clonotype was counted ten times or more. This chain joins TRBV28 and TRBJ2-5; D not resolved. V dropped 6 bases and J dropped 3 bases, with 8 bases sitting between them. The CDR3 runs to 12 residues. The germline V gene encodes CDR1 MDHEN and CDR2 SYDVKM. CDR3 sequence: CASSQREETQYF. In DNA form, the CDR3 reads TGTGCCAGCAGCCAGCGAGAAGAGACCCAGTACTTC. Complete variable domain (other parts from reference TRBV28 and TRBJ2-5): DVKVTQSSRYLVKRTGEKVFLECVQDMDHENMFWYRQDPGLGLRLIYFSYDVKMKEKGDIPEGYSVSREKKERFSLILESASTNQTSMYLCASSQREETQYFGPGTRLLVL.

The table lists this clonotype with many counts. The V and J genes are TRBV7-3 and TRBJ1-5, with D tentatively TRBD1 (5 bases). CDR1 is SGHTA and CDR2 is FQGTGA in the germline V gene. CDR3 length: 15 amino acids. Trimming took 3 bases from V and 2 from J, leaving 11 bases between them. Written as DNA, the CDR3 is TGTGCCAGCAGCTTTAAGGGGAAGGGCAATCAGCCCCAGCATTTT. Residues: CASSFKGKGNQPQHF.

This chain joins TRBV20-1 and TRBJ2-5; D tentatively fits TRBD1 or TRBD2 (5 bases each). The V end was cut by 3 bases, the J end by 5 bases, with 10 bases between. The germline V gene encodes CDR1 DFQATT and CDR2 SNEGSKA (reference sequence). The CDR3 sequence is 12 residues long. Here the CDR3 DNA reads TGCAGTGCTAGGGGGCAGCGGGAGACCCAGTACTTC. As protein: CSARGQRETQYF.

The chain couples TRBV29-1 to TRBJ2-4; possibly TRBD1 or TRBD2 for D (5 bases each). The CDR3 is made up of 13 amino acids. V was clipped by 4 bases and J by 6 bases, with 13 bases between them. Germline V gene data show CDR1 as SQVTM and CDR2 as ANQGSEA. The CDR3 region has the DNA TGCAGCGTTGGTTGGGGGTCCAGAAACATTCAGTACTTC. It translates to CSVGWGSRNIQYF.

The chain couples TRBV2 to TRBJ1-2, with 7 bases that match TRBD1. J gave up 8 bases and V 5 bases, and 5 bases lay outside the gene matches. The CDR3 has 12 residues. The V gene's germline CDR1 is SNHLY and CDR2 FYNNEI. This CDR3 is CASSTGQLGYTF. CDR3 coding DNA: TGTGCCAGCAGTACGGGACAGCTGGGCTACACCTTC.

There are a few counts of this clonotype. The rearrangement links TRBV30 to TRBJ2-3, with D hard to call. CDR3 length: 13 amino acids. Germline CDR1 is GTSNPN and CDR2 is SVGIG (reference sequence). V was cut by 2 bases and J by 2 bases, with 8 bases left in between. The CDR3 bases are TGTGCCTGGAGTTTCCGGGTCACAGATACGCAGTATTTT. Translating it yields CAWSFRVTDTQYF.

Turning to this clonotype: Being one base from a much bigger clone, this may be a read error. The chain employs TRBV24-1 and TRBJ1-2, with 9 bases that match TRBD1. Germline V gene sequence: CDR1 KGHDR, CDR2 SFDVKD. This CDR3 is 14 amino acids long. In DNA form, the CDR3 reads TGTGCCACCAGTCGAAGGACAGGGGACTATAGCTACACCTTC. This encodes CATSRRTGDYSYTF.

This clonotype was seen more than once but under ten times. The chain links TRBV9 to TRBJ2-3; the match to TRBD2 covers 7 bases. Germline V gene lookup returns CDR1 SGDLS and CDR2 YYNGEE. This CDR3 has 15 residues. Trimming took 3 bases from V and 3 from J; bases not matched to a gene: 7. CDR3 coding DNA: TGTGCCAGCAGCGGAGGACTAGTGCAGACAGATACGCAGTATTTT. It yields the protein CASSGGLVQTDTQYF.

This clonotype has only a few counts. The rearrangement uses TRBV12-3 or TRBV12-4 and TRBJ2-6; possibly TRBD1 or TRBD2 for D (5 bases each). Trimming removed 2 bases from V and 0 bases from J, with 14 bases in between. This CDR3 contains 18 residues. CDR3 nucleotide sequence: TGTGCCAGCAGTTTAAGTCCGGGACGGGCCTCTGGGGCCAACGTCCTGACTTTC. Its translation is CASSLSPGRASGANVLTF.

This clonotype was seen a handful of times. The V and J genes are TRBV20-1 and TRBJ1-4, with D uncertain. Germline-derived CDR1 and CDR2 are DFQATT and SNEGSKA (reference sequence). Trimming took off 1 base at V and 10 bases at J, with 16 bases between the two ends. The CDR3 has 14 amino acids. The CDR3: CSARAPREGGKLFF. Written as DNA, the CDR3 is TGCAGTGCTAGAGCCCCAAGGGAGGGTGGAAAACTGTTTTTT.

The gene calls are TRBV3-1 and TRBJ2-5; D could derive from TRBD1 or TRBD2 (5 bases each). Between the trimmed V and J ends, which lost 2 bases and 2 bases, there was a span of 18 bases. The CDR3 runs 17 residues. The germline V gene has CDR1 LGHDT and CDR2 YNNKEL (reference sequence). The CDR3 sequence is CASSQRGLDKNQETQYF. The CDR3 nucleotides read TGTGCCAGCAGCCAACGGGGCCTGGACAAGAATCAAGAGACCCAGTACTTC.

This clonotype was counted only a few times. This sequence joins TRBV20-1 and TRBJ2-1, with TRBD1 matching over 10 bases. The germline V gene has CDR1 DFQATT and CDR2 SNEGSKA (reference sequence). This CDR3 contains 18 residues. V dropped 0 bases and J dropped 3; count of bases not matched to a gene: 11. CDR3 DNA sequence: TGCAGTGCTAGAGATTTTCAACGGAGGGACAGGGGCTACAATGAGCAGTTCTTC. Encoded protein: CSARDFQRRDRGYNEQFF.

The rearrangement uses TRBV12-3 or TRBV12-4 and TRBJ2-7; 7 nucleotides align to TRBD2. This CDR3 region has 15 residues. V was pared by 3 bases and J by 6 bases, with 11 bases of the junction left unmatched. DNA of the CDR3: TGTGCCAGCAGTTTGGGGGGGGATTGGAGCCGCGAGCAGTACTTC. This sequence encodes CASSLGGDWSREQYF.

Many counts were recorded for this clonotype. The J gene is TRBJ2-3, the V gene TRBV2, with D hard to call. The V and J ends lost 6 bases and 3 bases respectively, with 7 bases between them. The CDR3 is made up of 12 amino acids. The germline V gene encodes CDR1 SNHLY and CDR2 FYNNEI. CDR3 nucleotides: TGTGCCAGCAGCGCCGATACAGATACGCAGTATTTT. Translation gives CASSADTDTQYF. The full variable domain, completed using reference TRBV2 and TRBJ2-3, is EPEVTQTPSHQVTQMGQEVILRCVPISNHLYFYWYRQILGQKVEFLVSFYNNEISEKSEIFDDQFSVERPDGSNFTLKIRSTKLEDSAMYFCASSADTDTQYFGPGTRLTVL.

The table lists this clonotype with a few counts. The chain links TRBV4-2 to TRBJ2-5; 11 nucleotides agree with TRBD2. J lost 5 bases, V lost 0 bases, and 11 bases had no gene match. Germline V gives CDR1 LGHNA, CDR2 YNFKEQ. The CDR3 contains 18 residues. The chain's CDR3 is CASSQDRGTSGREETQYF. DNA for the CDR3: TGTGCCAGCAGCCAAGATAGGGGTACTAGCGGGAGAGAGGAGACCCAGTACTTC.

In the case of this clonotype: A read error may explain this, as a much larger clone is one base away. CDR3 sequence reads: CATSREGIEQFF. The CDR3 DNA reads TGTGCCACCAGCAGAGAGGGGATTGAGCAGTTCTTC. The rearrangement joins TRBV15 to TRBJ2-1; D uncertain. V was trimmed by 0 bases and J by 9 bases, leaving 6 bases between them. CDR3 size: 12 residues. Germline assignment: CDR1 LNHNV and CDR2 YYDKDF (reference sequence).

V is TRBV7-2 and J is TRBJ1-2, with no clear D. V dropped 5 bases and J dropped 3 bases, with 10 bases sitting between them. Germline CDR1 SGHTA, CDR2 FQGNSA. The CDR3 length is 13 residues. The CDR3 sequence is CASSEREYYGYTF. CDR3 in DNA: TGTGCCAGCAGCGAAAGAGAATACTATGGCTACACCTTC.